This is a list of T cell receptor beta chains from one sample in a study of PD-L1 blockade in urothelial cancer. TCRdb's table, derived via immunoSEQ multiplex PCR, lists solely in-frame clones and lacks some. The sample has under 35,000 clones, around 84% seen once; the top ten hold about 2%. This specimen consisted of PBMCs, obtained around atezolizumab (anti-PD-L1) treatment. Every receptor here comes from a man aged 45-65 years with urothelial cancer. Both conserved end residues are trimmed from each CDR3. The D gene is left open where the match is weak. A clone size is listed for some rows: how often the clone was seen (once, few, many), or a class if it is expanded.

clone size,J gene,V gene,D gene,CDR3 protein
NA,TRBJ1-5,TRBV29-1,TRBD1,SVGTGGNNQPQH
NA,TRBJ2-2,TRBV7-8,NA,ASSLALAGELF
NA,TRBJ2-2,TRBV19,NA,ASMGRTGWAGELF
NA,TRBJ1-3,TRBV9,TRBD1,ASSVGRDSDSGNTIY
NA,TRBJ2-1,TRBV5-1,TRBD1,ASGKGGVYNEQF
NA,TRBJ1-5,TRBV27,NA,ASKAGWNQPQH
NA,TRBJ2-1,TRBV6-1,TRBD2,ASSERTSGINEQF
NA,TRBJ2-6,TRBV5-6,NA,ASSLEWDTSLGANVLT
NA,TRBJ2-1,TRBV27,NA,ASSFLGTEQF
NA,TRBJ1-6,TRBV7-3,NA,ASSSGGVSSPLH
NA,TRBJ2-7,TRBV28,NA,ASSLPTGNSYEQY
NA,TRBJ2-1,TRBV27,NA,ASSSGGAVGGHNEQF
NA,TRBJ2-7,TRBV4-3,TRBD1,ASSQIQGAYEQY
few,TRBJ2-2,TRBV18,TRBD1,ASSPGTGITGELF
NA,TRBJ2-3,TRBV30,TRBD2,AWRPGTSGDTDTQY
NA,TRBJ2-7,TRBV10-3,TRBD2,AIRRDGGAEGEQY
NA,TRBJ1-2,TRBV4-3,NA,ASSPAGVYYGYT
once,TRBJ2-5,TRBV27,NA,ASGPGGVETQY
once,TRBJ1-1,TRBV18,TRBD1,ASSNMGQGPMNTEAF
NA,TRBJ2-2,TRBV10-2,NA,ATPGPTGAGELF
NA,TRBJ2-7,TRBV7-2,NA,ASSSLAERGTSYEQY